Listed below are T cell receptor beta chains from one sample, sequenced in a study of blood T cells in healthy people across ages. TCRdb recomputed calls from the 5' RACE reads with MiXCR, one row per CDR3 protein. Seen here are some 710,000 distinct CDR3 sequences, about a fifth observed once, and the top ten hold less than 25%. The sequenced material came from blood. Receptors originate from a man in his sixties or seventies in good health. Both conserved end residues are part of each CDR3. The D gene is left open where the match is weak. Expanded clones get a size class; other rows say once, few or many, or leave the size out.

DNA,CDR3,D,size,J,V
TGTGCCAGCAGAGGGGTGAACACTGAAGCTTTCTTT,CASRGVNTEAFF,.,few,TRBJ1-1,TRBV12-3/TRBV12-4
TGTGCCAGCAGCCCGGGTTTCGGCACAGATACGCAGTATTTT,CASSPGFGTDTQYF,.,.,TRBJ2-3,TRBV7-3
TGCAGTGCCACGAGGGGCGGGGGGGCAGGAGAGCAGTTCTTC,CSATRGGGAGEQFF,TRBD2,few,TRBJ2-1,TRBV20-1
TGTGCCAGCAGCCACGCCGGGACAGGGAAAGAGACCCAGTACTTC,CASSHAGTGKETQYF,TRBD1,.,TRBJ2-5,TRBV7-9
TGTGCCAGCACAGGGACAGGGGAATATGAGCAGTTCTTC,CASTGTGEYEQFF,TRBD1,.,TRBJ2-1,TRBV12-3/TRBV12-4
TGTGCCAGCTCACCGGGACAGGGGACACCCCTCCACTTT,CASSPGQGTPLHF,TRBD1,.,TRBJ1-6,TRBV18
TGTGCCAGCAGCTTAGAAGGGAAGGGCGAGCAGTACTTC,CASSLEGKGEQYF,.,few,TRBJ2-7,TRBV11-1
TGTGCCAGCAGTTACTCATGGGGCATCGACACCGGGGAGCTGTTTTTT,CASSYSWGIDTGELFF,.,.,TRBJ2-2,TRBV6-2/TRBV6-3
TGTGCCAGTAGTCCCGTGTTGATTCGGGTGAACACTGAAGCTTTCTTT,CASSPVLIRVNTEAFF,.,few,TRBJ1-1,TRBV19
TGTGCCAGCAGCCATCCTAGGACCTTCCGGGATGAGCAGTTCTTC,CASSHPRTFRDEQFF,.,.,TRBJ2-1,TRBV3-1
TGTGCCAGCAGCGAGAAGACAGGGCAGTTTGTTGGCTACACCTTC,CASSEKTGQFVGYTF,TRBD1,few,TRBJ1-2,TRBV9
TGCGCCAGCAGCTGGATACAGGGTGGTATAGCCAAAAACATTCAGTACTTC,CASSWIQGGIAKNIQYF,.,few,TRBJ2-4,TRBV5-1
TGTGCCAGCAGTTACACAGGGGAGGGCTACACCTTC,CASSYTGEGYTF,TRBD1,few,TRBJ1-2,TRBV6-5
TGCAGCGTTGGCGAGGGTCCAGAGACCCAGTACTTC,CSVGEGPETQYF,.,many,TRBJ2-5,TRBV29-1
TGCAGCGTCCCCGACCAGAACACTGAAGCTTTCTTT,CSVPDQNTEAFF,.,.,TRBJ1-1,TRBV29-1
TGTGCCAGCAGCTTACAAGGGGCTCTAGTTTGGACTGAAGCTTTCTTT,CASSLQGALVWTEAFF,.,few,TRBJ1-1,TRBV7-9
TGCAGTGCTAGTAAAATCGGACTAGCGGGAGCAGATACGCAGTATTTT,CSASKIGLAGADTQYF,TRBD2,.,TRBJ2-3,TRBV20-1
TGCAGCGTTGGAGGAGGCTCCTACAATGAGCAGTTCTTC,CSVGGGSYNEQFF,.,few,TRBJ2-1,TRBV29-1
TGTGCCAGCAGTCCCAGGAGGCCGCCGTCGGATACGCAGTATTTT,CASSPRRPPSDTQYF,.,few,TRBJ2-3,TRBV6-5
TGTGCCCCGATACGTGAGGGTTTCATATTGTGGTACAATGAGCAGTTCTTC,CAPIREGFILWYNEQFF,.,few,TRBJ2-1,TRBV27
TGTGCCAGCAGCTTAGGACAGGGCGGCACAGATACGCAGTATTTT,CASSLGQGGTDTQYF,TRBD1,many,TRBJ2-3,TRBV7-2
TGTGTCAGTAGTATGGACAGGGGCGACTATGGCTACACCTTC,CVSSMDRGDYGYTF,TRBD1,.,TRBJ1-2,TRBV19
TGCAGTGCTGACCCTGGGACAACCTACAATGAGCAGTTCTTC,CSADPGTTYNEQFF,.,few,TRBJ2-1,TRBV20-1
TGCAGTGCTCCTGGGGACAGGGGGGAGTATGGCTACACCTTC,CSAPGDRGEYGYTF,TRBD1,few,TRBJ1-2,TRBV20-1
TGCGCCAGCAGCTTAGGATCGGACAGGGAAGAAAGGGATACGCAGTATTTT,CASSLGSDREERDTQYF,TRBD1,.,TRBJ2-3,TRBV5-1
TGTGCCAGCAGTCTGGGACTCTCCCAGCCCCAGCATTTT,CASSLGLSQPQHF,.,.,TRBJ1-5,TRBV6-5
TGCAGTGCTAGCTCAGCCAACTATGGCTACACCTTC,CSASSANYGYTF,.,few,TRBJ1-2,TRBV20-1
TGTGCCAGTAGTCCGCGGACTAGCGGGAGGCCGGATGAGCAGTTCTTC,CASSPRTSGRPDEQFF,TRBD2,few,TRBJ2-1,TRBV19
TGTGCCAGCAGCCCCTCGACGGGAGCCCCCACTGAAGCTTTCTTT,CASSPSTGAPTEAFF,.,few,TRBJ1-1,TRBV7-9
TGTGCCAGCAGCCCGGACACCTTTAGCACAGATACGCAGTATTTT,CASSPDTFSTDTQYF,.,.,TRBJ2-3,TRBV7-9
TGTGCCAGCAGTCGACAGGGATTAGCCAAAAACATTCGGTACTTC,CASSRQGLAKNIRYF,TRBD1,few,TRBJ2-4,TRBV2
TGTGCCAGCCGGGGGGTCCTTGGGACCCAGTACTTC,CASRGVLGTQYF,TRBD2,.,TRBJ2-5,TRBV7-9
TGTGCCAGCACGCAGTGCGGCTATGGCTACACCTTC,CASTQCGYGYTF,.,once,TRBJ1-2,TRBV12-3/TRBV12-4
TGTGCCAGCACCTTTACTGGGGCCTACAATGAGCAGTTCTTC,CASTFTGAYNEQFF,.,many,TRBJ2-1,TRBV12-3/TRBV12-4
TGTGCCAGCAGCTTAATAGCCACAGATACGCAGTATTTT,CASSLIATDTQYF,.,few,TRBJ2-3,TRBV7-3
TGCAGTGCTAGAGCCGATAATGAAAAACTGTTTTTT,CSARADNEKLFF,.,.,TRBJ1-4,TRBV20-1